This T cell receptor (beta chain) was sequenced for a study of blood T cell repertoires in COVID-19 (dated by TCRdb to the early 2020s). Describing the broader study: Collaborator samples came from the United States, Italy and Spain and covered acute and convalescent phases of COVID-19. Deeply sampled blood TCRbeta repertoires from subjects exposed to, actively infected with, or recovered from COVID-19 were included in the dataset. Where available, HLA class I and class II types were obtained from metadata supplied by the sample provider rather than from assay-based typing. Samples came from the ongoing ImmuneRACE study (first 160 participants) plus 1,254 subjects from 6 global collaborators. A freely available public database, intended as a resource for researchers studying the immune response to SARS-CoV-2, is where the repertoires were released. The sample metadata nearly always contained a de-identified subject ID, COVID-19 status, age in years and sex. The material from the prospective study consisted of cDNA or gDNA derived from T cells, B-cell-depleted T cells, or PBMCs. What the authors observed across the whole study: Clinical and demographic metadata were provided uncurated, with the amount varying by source and participant.

From its cysteine to its phenylalanine, the CDR3 spans 14 amino acids. The DNA shown is the 42-base CDR3, in frame from base 1. V is reduced by 5 bases and J by 5 bases, leaving a spacing of 15 bases between them. The germline V gene sets CDR1 to MNHEY and CDR2 to SVGAGI. Turning to this clone: The specificity of this receptor is unknown. No base quality values were provided; no much bigger clone lies one nucleotide off.

The immunoSEQ Assay, a bias-controlled multiplex PCR, was used to amplify TCRbeta CDR3 regions from genomic DNA. From the authors' description of their analysis: The number of nucleated cells in each sample was estimated from the amplification of reference gene primers within the assay. To quantify the absolute abundance of each unique TCRbeta CDR3 rearrangement, sequence reads were collapsed and filtered. For each sample, productive Simpson clonality was calculated as the square root of Simpson's diversity index across productive rearrangements. Drawn from immuneACCESS, this table holds only the in-frame rearrangements with V and J called that TCRdb kept. Clones are partly lost; checked studies trace under half to an unresolved V gene and leave the rest unexplained. Clonal size and the V and J genes are those of that table, whereas D and trimming came from the DNA. Recorded for this sample are 250,000 to 400,000 clones; 90% of them occurred a single time. The ten largest clonotypes hold less than 3.5% of the sample.

At one collaborating source in Seattle, patients were enrolled during active infection and were followed longitudinally through the course of disease. Collaborating institutions collected whole blood in K2EDTA tubes following their own protocols. For TCRbeta analysis, collaborator samples were shipped as frozen whole blood, as isolated PBMCs, or as DNA extracted from either sample type. This sequence originates from a woman aged 30 to 39 with COVID-19, enrolled during active disease. The sequenced material came from peripheral blood. The sequence links TRBV6-5 to TRBJ1-2, with a tentative D gene TRBD1 over 5 matching bases. CDR3 reads: CASSPTVGGYGYTF. The DNA sequence is given as TGTGCCAGCAGTCCGACAGTCGGGGGATATGGCTACACCTTC.